This TCR beta chain originates from a study of cytomegalovirus exposure and HLA in healthy donors. Worth noting for this clone: The target antigen is unknown.

General study points: A later examination showed that TCR association rates differed by HLA locus, with DRB1 most and HLA-C fewest.

The PCR employed 60 Vbeta primers together with 13 Jbeta primers. Here immunoSEQ multiplex PCR was the method, and the copy in TCRdb shows in-frame clones only, minus some. There are about 160,000 clones in the sample; 65% to 90% occur only once, and roughly 1.9% lies in the top ten. Trimming removed 7 bases from V and 3 bases from J; junction bases left unmatched: 4. Germline loops: CDR1 ENHRY, CDR2 SYGVKD. CDR3 size: 13 residues. This TCR derives from a human donor in good health. The chain couples TRBV10-3 to TRBJ2-3; 7 bases are shared with TRBD1. The sample consisted of PBMCs. The CDR3 spells CAIKGQTTDTQYF. CDR3 bases: TGTGCCATCAAGGGACAGACGACAGATACGCAGTATTTT.